The next 14 T cell receptor beta chains were all read from a single sample in a study of a mutant IDH1 vaccine in newly diagnosed glioma (dated by TCRdb to the early 2020s). The meaning of the sample's time point label: baseline, week 1 (first vaccination visit). Explained via the paper, the treatment or condition label denotes: pre-vaccination baseline after standard-of-care therapy. The method behind the library was the immunoSEQ multiplex PCR assay. Here the immuneACCESS table is served through TCRdb, limited to in-frame sequences with V and J called. Missing clones are a known gap in these copies; in checked studies unresolved V genes cover under half, and the rest lacks a known reason. In this sample the table shows tens of thousands of clones, 86% of which occur a single time. 2% to 3% of the sample lies in the top ten. The sample in question was PBMCs, obtained from a glioma patient treated with radiotherapy, temozolomide or both. These receptors all stem from a man between 35 and 55 years old with glioma.

The CDR3 sequence is CASASAGSGYGYTF. The CDR3 region has the DNA TGTGCCAGCGCTTCCGCGGGGTCGGGCTATGGCTACACCTTC. The gene calls are TRBV18 and TRBJ1-2; D not certain. The CDR3 has 14 amino acids. Trimming removed 8 bases at V and 4 bases at J, with 17 bases between. The germline V gene has CDR1 KGHSH and CDR2 LQKENI.

The CDR3 bases are TGTGCCAGCAGCTTCCGGGGGTACGAGCAGTACTTC. This gives the protein CASSFRGYEQYF. This sequence joins TRBV13 and TRBJ2-7, with a tentative D call TRBD2 (6 bases). V dropped 3 bases and J dropped 4 bases, with 7 bases sitting between them. Germline-derived CDR1 and CDR2 are PRHDT and FYEKMQ (reference sequence). The CDR3 is 12 amino acids.

This rearrangement joins TRBV6-1 to TRBJ2-7; 7 positions agree with TRBD1. J was trimmed by 11 bases and V by 4 bases; bases with no gene match: 11. Looked up from germline, CDR1 is MNHNS and CDR2 is SASEGT. The CDR3 has 13 residues. The CDR3 DNA reads TGTGCCAGCAGTGGGGGACAGCTCCCTAAGGAGTACTTC. Protein product: CASSGGQLPKEYF.

V is TRBV7-8 and J is TRBJ2-5, with D possibly TRBD1 on 6 matching bases. The CDR3 is 17 residues long. V was shortened by 0 bases and J by 5 bases, with 19 bases between the two germline ends. The germline gives CDR1 SGHVS, CDR2 FQNEAQ. CDR3 in DNA: TGTGCCAGCAGCTTAGCCACAGCCCCGAGGGGGTGGGAGACCCAGTACTTC. Translating gives CASSLATAPRGWETQYF. Using reference TRBV7-8 and TRBJ2-5 for the parts outside the CDR3, the full variable domain is GAGVSQSPRYKVAKRGQDVALRCDPISGHVSLFWYQQALGQGPEFLTYFQNEAQLDKSGLPSDRFFAERPEGSVSTLKIQRTQQEDSAVYLCASSLATAPRGWETQYFGPGTRLLVL.

This sequence joins TRBV15 and TRBJ2-7, with D hard to call. V was shortened by 0 bases and J by 4 bases, with 4 bases between the two germline ends. The CDR3 totals 12 residues. Germline assignment: CDR1 LNHNV and CDR2 YYDKDF (reference sequence). This chain's CDR3 is CATSRDKYEQYF. In DNA form, the CDR3 reads TGTGCCACCAGCAGAGATAAGTACGAGCAGTACTTC.

This sequence joins TRBV5-8 and TRBJ2-7; D is uncertain. Between the trimmed V and J ends, which lost 10 bases and 5 bases, there was a span of 16 bases. CDR1 and CDR2 (germline): SGHTS, YDEGEE. CDR3 size: 12 residues. The CDR3 spells CASPNRVNEQYF. CDR3 coding DNA: TGTGCCTCTCCGAACAGAGTGAACGAGCAGTACTTC.

The chain is built from TRBV10-3 and TRBJ1-3, with TRBD1 matching over 7 bases. With 8 bases clipped from V and 1 base from J, the junction kept 14 bases outside the gene matches. The CDR3 consists of 17 residues. Germline assignment: CDR1 ENHRY and CDR2 SYGVKD. CDR3 bases: TGTGCCATCCGGTTCTCGGGACAGATTACTTCTGGAAACACCATATATTTT. This codes for CAIRFSGQITSGNTIYF.

The V call is TRBV6-1, the J call TRBJ2-5, with 8 positions matching TRBD2. The ends lost 4 bases at V and 4 bases at J; junction bases unmatched: 5. Germline-derived CDR1 and CDR2 are MNHNS and SASEGT. The CDR3 has 14 residues. This CDR3 is CASSAPGGGETQYF. CDR3 nucleotides: TGTGCCAGCAGTGCCCCGGGGGGGGGAGAGACCCAGTACTTC.

The chain combines TRBV25-1 with TRBJ2-7, with 7 bases that match TRBD2. This CDR3 contains 14 residues. Unmatched junction bases numbered 7, after V lost 2 bases and J lost 6 bases. Germline-derived CDR1 and CDR2 are MGHDK and SYGVNS. CDR3 sequence (DNA): TGTGCCAGCAGTGAAAGGGGAGGGAATGGCGAGCAGTACTTC. It specifies CASSERGGNGEQYF.

This clone was counted between two and nine times. The chain carries TRBV9 and TRBJ2-2; tentative D call: TRBD2 (5 bases). Per germline, CDR1 SGDLS and CDR2 YYNGEE. V was trimmed by 4 bases and J by 7 bases, leaving 17 bases between them. There are 15 residues in the CDR3. CDR3 residues: CASSPRLNLGGELFF. The CDR3 DNA is TGTGCCAGCAGCCCGAGACTAAATCTCGGCGGGGAGCTGTTTTTT.

This chain links TRBV2 with TRBJ2-2; 12 positions match TRBD2. Germline CDR1 is SNHLY and CDR2 is FYNNEI. V gave up 4 bases and J gave up 7 bases; unmatched junction bases: 7. There are 16 residues in the CDR3. CDR3 DNA sequence: TGTGCCAGCAGTGTCCGACTAGCGGGAGTCGTCGGGGAGCTGTTTTTT. Protein: CASSVRLAGVVGELFF.

The rearrangement joins TRBV4-2 to TRBJ2-1, with TRBD2 matching 11 bases. Germline V gene sequence: CDR1 LGHNA, CDR2 YNFKEQ. This CDR3 spans 15 amino acids. V was clipped by 0 bases and J by 15 bases; unmatched bases: 10. The CDR3 bases are TGTGCCAGCAGCCAAGAATATAGCGGGAGGGCCTTAAGGTTCTTC. Translation: CASSQEYSGRALRFF.

The chain recombines TRBV5-6 with TRBJ1-5; D might be TRBD1 (6 bases). Germline V lookup: CDR1 SGHDT, CDR2 YYEEEE. Trimming stripped 1 base from V and 8 bases from J, with 10 bases between. This CDR3 contains 13 residues. The CDR3 DNA reads TGTGCCAGCAGCTTGAACAGGGATGAGCCCCAGCATTTT. Its protein is CASSLNRDEPQHF.

The V and J genes are TRBV4-3 and TRBJ2-7, with 8 bases identical to TRBD2. J gave up 0 bases and V 3 bases, and 7 bases lay outside the gene matches. The CDR3 length is 16 residues. Germline CDR1 and CDR2: LGHNA and YSLEER. CDR3: CASSQLLADSSYEQYF. CDR3 in DNA: TGCGCCAGCAGCCAGCTACTAGCGGACAGCTCCTACGAGCAGTACTTC.